There are a few counts of the clone carrying this TCR beta chain. The sample originates from a study of shared clonotypes between healthy human individuals. V was trimmed by 5 bases and J by 4 bases, leaving 9 bases between them. This CDR3 has 12 residues. Germline V gives CDR1 SGHAT, CDR2 FQNNGV. Sorted-subset replicate PCRs used 200 ng DNA, approximately 27,000 T cell genomes. The assay was immunoSEQ multiplex PCR, and TCRdb's table has in-frame clones only and misses some. The sample holds around 88,000 clones, approximately 75% seen once. The TCR comes from a man aged 25 to 45 in good health. The chain is built from TRBV11-2 and TRBJ2-7; no clear D gene. Input material: memory CD8+ T cells sorted from blood. Subset denoted: CD45RO+ cells pooled with CCR7-negative TemRA cells. CDR3 region: CASSTTSYEQYF. CDR3 nucleotide sequence: TGTGCCAGCAGCACTACAAGTTACGAGCAGTACTTC. The full variable domain, in which reference TRBV11-2 and TRBJ2-7 provide the parts outside the CDR3, is EAGVAQSPRYKIIEKRQSVAFWCNPISGHATLYWYQQILGQGPKLLIQFQNNGVVDDSQLPKDRFSAERLKGVDSTLKIQPAKLEDSAVYLCASSTTSYEQYFGPGTRLTVT.